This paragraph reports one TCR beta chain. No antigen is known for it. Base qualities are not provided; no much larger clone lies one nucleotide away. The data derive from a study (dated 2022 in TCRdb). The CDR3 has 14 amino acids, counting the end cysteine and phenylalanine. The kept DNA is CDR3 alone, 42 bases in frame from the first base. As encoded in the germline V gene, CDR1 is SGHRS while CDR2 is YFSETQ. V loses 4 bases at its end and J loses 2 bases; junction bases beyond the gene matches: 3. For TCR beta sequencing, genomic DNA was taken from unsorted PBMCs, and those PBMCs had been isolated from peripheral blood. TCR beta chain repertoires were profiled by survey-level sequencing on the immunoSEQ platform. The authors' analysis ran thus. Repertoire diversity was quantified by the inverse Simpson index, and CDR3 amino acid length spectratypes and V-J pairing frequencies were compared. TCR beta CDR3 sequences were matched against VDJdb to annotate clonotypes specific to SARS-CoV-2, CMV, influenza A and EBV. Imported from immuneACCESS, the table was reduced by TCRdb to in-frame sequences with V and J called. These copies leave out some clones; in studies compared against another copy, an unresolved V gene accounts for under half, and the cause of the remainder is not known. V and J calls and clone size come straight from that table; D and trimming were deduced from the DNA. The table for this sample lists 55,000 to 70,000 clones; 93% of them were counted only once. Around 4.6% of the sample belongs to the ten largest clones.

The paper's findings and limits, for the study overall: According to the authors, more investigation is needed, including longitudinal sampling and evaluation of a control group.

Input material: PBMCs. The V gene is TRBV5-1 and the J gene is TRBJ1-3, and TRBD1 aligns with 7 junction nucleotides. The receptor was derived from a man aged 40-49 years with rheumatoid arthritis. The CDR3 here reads CASSPQGAGNTIYF. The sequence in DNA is TGCGCCAGCAGCCCCCAGGGGGCTGGAAACACCATATATTTT. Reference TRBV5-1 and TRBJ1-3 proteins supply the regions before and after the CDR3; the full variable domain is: KAGVTQTPRYLIKTRGQQVTLSCSPISGHRSVSWYQQTPGQGLQFLFEYFSETQRNKGNFPGRFSGRQFSNSRSEMNVSTLELGDSALYLCASSPQGAGNTIYFGEGSWLTVV.